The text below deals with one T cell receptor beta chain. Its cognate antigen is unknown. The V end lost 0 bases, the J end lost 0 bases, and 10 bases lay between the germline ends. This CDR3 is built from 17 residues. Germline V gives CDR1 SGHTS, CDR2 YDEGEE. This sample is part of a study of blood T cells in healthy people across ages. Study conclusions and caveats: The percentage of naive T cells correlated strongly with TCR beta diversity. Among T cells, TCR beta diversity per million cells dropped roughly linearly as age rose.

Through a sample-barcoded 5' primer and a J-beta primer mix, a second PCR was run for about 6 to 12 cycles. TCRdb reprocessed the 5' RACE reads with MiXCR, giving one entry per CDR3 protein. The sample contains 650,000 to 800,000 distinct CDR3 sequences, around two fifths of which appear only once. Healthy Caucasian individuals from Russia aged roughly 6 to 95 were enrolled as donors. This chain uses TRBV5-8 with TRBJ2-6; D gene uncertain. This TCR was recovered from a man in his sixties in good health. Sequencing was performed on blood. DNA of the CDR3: TGTGCCAGCAGCTTGGTCGTCAGTTCCTCTGGGGCCAACGTCCTGACTTTC. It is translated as CASSLVVSSSGANVLTF.